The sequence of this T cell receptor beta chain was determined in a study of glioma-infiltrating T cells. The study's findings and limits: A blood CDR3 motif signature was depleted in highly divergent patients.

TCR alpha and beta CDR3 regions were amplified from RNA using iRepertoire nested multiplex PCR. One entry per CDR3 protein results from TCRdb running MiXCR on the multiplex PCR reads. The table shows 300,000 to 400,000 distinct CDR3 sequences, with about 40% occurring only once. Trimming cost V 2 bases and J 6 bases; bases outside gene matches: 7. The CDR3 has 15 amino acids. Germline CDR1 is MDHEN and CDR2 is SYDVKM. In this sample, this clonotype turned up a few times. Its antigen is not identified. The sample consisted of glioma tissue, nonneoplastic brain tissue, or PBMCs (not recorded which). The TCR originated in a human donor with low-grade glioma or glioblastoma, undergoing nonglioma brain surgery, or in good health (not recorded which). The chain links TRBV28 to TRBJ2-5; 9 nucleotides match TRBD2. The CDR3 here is CASSLSLGLAKTQYF. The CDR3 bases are TGTGCCAGCAGTTTAAGTCTGGGACTAGCTAAGACCCAGTACTTC.